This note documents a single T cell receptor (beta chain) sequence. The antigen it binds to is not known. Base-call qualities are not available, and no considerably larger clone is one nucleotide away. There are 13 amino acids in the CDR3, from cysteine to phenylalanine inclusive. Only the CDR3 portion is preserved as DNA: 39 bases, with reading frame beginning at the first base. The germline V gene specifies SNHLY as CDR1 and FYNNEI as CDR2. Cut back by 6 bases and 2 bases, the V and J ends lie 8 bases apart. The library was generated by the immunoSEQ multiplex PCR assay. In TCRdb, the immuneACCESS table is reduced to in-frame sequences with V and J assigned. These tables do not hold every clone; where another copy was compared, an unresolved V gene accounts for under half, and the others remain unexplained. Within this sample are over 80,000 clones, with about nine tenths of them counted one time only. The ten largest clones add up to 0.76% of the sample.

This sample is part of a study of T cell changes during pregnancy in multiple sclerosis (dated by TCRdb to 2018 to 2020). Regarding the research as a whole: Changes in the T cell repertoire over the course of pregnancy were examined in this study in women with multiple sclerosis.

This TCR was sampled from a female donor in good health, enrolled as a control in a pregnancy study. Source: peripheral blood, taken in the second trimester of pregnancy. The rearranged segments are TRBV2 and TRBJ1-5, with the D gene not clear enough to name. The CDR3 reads CASREMRNQPQHF. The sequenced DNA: TGTGCCAGCAGGGAGATGCGCAATCAGCCCCAGCATTTT. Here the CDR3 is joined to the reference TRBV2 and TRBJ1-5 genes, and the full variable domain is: EPEVTQTPSHQVTQMGQEVILRCVPISNHLYFYWYRQILGQKVEFLVSFYNNEISEKSEIFDDQFSVERPDGSNFTLKIRSTKLEDSAMYFCASREMRNQPQHFGDGTRLSIL.